Following are 19 T cell receptor beta chains from one sample sequenced in a study of blood T cell repertoires in COVID-19. The method was immunoSEQ multiplex PCR; TCRdb's version includes in-frame clones alone and lacks a portion of them. The sample lists about 220,000 clones, 75% to 90% occurring once. The sequenced sample was peripheral blood. These receptors originate from a human donor in a cohort sampled during active COVID-19.

The CDR3 DNA follows: TGTGCCACCAGCAGAGTCAGGCAGGGAATCGGGGAGCTGTTTTTT. It yields the protein CATSRVRQGIGELFF. V usage is TRBV15 and J usage is TRBJ2-2, with D tentatively TRBD1 (5 bases). The V end lost 1 base, the J end lost 7 bases, and 13 bases lay between the germline ends. The CDR3 consists of 15 residues. The V gene's germline CDR1 is LNHNV and CDR2 YYDKDF (reference sequence). Full variable domain (missing parts from reference TRBV15 and TRBJ2-2): DAMVIQNPRYQVTQFGKPVTLSCSQTLNHNVMYWYQQKSSQAPKLLFHYYDKDFNNEADTPDNFQSRRPNTSFCFLDIRSPGLGDTAMYLCATSRVRQGIGELFFGEGSRLTVL.

The J gene is TRBJ2-3, the V gene TRBV15; 8 positions agree with TRBD1. The V gene's germline CDR1 is LNHNV and CDR2 YYDKDF (reference sequence). The CDR3 covers 17 residues. After removal of 3 bases from V and 3 bases from J, the junction contained 11 bases not matched to a gene. This CDR3 reads CATSSRQGARKTDTQYF. The CDR3 region has the DNA TGTGCCACCAGCAGTAGGCAGGGGGCGCGAAAGACAGATACGCAGTATTTT.

Many counts were recorded for this clone. Additional DNA sequences in this sample encode the identical CDR3. The chain carries TRBV24-1 and TRBJ2-1; D is unresolved. V lost 4 bases, J lost 5 bases, and 5 bases lay in between. The CDR3 sequence is 12 residues long. The germline V gene encodes CDR1 KGHDR and CDR2 SFDVKD. The CDR3 DNA sequence: TGTGCCACCAGTGACCCCGACAATGAGCAGTTCTTC. Translated, it gives CATSDPDNEQFF.

In this sample, this clone turned up once. The CDR3 protein is CASSSGSHTEAFF. In DNA, the CDR3 is TGTGCCAGTAGTTCCGGGAGCCACACTGAAGCTTTCTTT. The genes are TRBV19 and TRBJ1-1; D gene uncertain. CDR3 length: 13 amino acids. Trimming shortened V by 5 bases and J by 3 bases, and 10 bases separated the two germline ends. Germline CDR1 reads LNHDA; CDR2 reads SQIVND (reference sequence).

The chain links TRBV6-2 or TRBV6-3 to TRBJ1-1; TRBD1 matches at 7 bases. Germline CDR1 is MNHEY and CDR2 is SVGEGT. The CDR3 runs to 16 residues. V was pared by 2 bases and J by 0 bases, with 6 bases of the junction left unmatched. The CDR3 here is CASSYVQGSLNTEAFF. The CDR3 nucleotides are TGTGCCAGCAGTTACGTACAGGGGAGCCTGAACACTGAAGCTTTCTTT.

This chain links TRBV6-6 with TRBJ2-3, with a tentative D call TRBD1 (6 bases). Trimming cost V 0 bases and J 4 bases, with 14 bases left between them. Germline CDR1 reads MNHNY; CDR2 reads SVGAGI (reference sequence). This CDR3 is built from 16 residues. Written as DNA, the CDR3 is TGTGCCAGCAGTTACTCGACAGGTCAGGAGTCAGATACGCAGTATTTT. It codes for CASSYSTGQESDTQYF.

The rearrangement uses TRBV28 and TRBJ2-5; D call uncertain. V shed 3 bases and J shed 5 bases, with 7 bases lying between them. This CDR3 spans 12 amino acids. Germline loops: CDR1 MDHEN, CDR2 SYDVKM. CDR3 nucleotides: TGTGCCAGCAGTTTCACCCGGGAGACCCAGTACTTC. It yields the protein CASSFTRETQYF.

The rearrangement uses TRBV20-1 and TRBJ2-2; 9 bases line up with TRBD1. In germline, CDR1 is DFQATT, CDR2 SNEGSKA (reference sequence). CDR3 length: 14 residues. V lost 3 bases and J lost 5; bases outside the gene matches: 4. CDR3 residues: CSASPGQGTGELFF. The CDR3 nucleotides read TGCAGTGCTAGTCCTGGACAGGGGACCGGGGAGCTGTTTTTT.

The chain is built from TRBV15 and TRBJ2-7; 8 bases match TRBD1. V lost 3 bases and J lost 7; bases outside the gene matches: 2. Germline CDR1 reads LNHNV; CDR2 reads YYDKDF (reference sequence). This CDR3 has 12 amino acids. CDR3 sequence: CATSRDREEQYF. Here the CDR3 DNA reads TGTGCCACCAGCAGGGACAGGGAGGAGCAGTACTTC.

In DNA, the CDR3 is TGTGCCAGCAGTTTGTACAGGGGCCCTAACTATGGCTACACCTTC. Translated: CASSLYRGPNYGYTF. V usage is TRBV28 and J usage is TRBJ1-2; TRBD1 matches at 7 bases. V was pared by 3 bases and J by 0 bases, with 4 bases of the junction left unmatched. Germline V gene lookup returns CDR1 MDHEN and CDR2 SYDVKM. The CDR3 covers 15 residues.

Note on this clone: Other DNA sequences from this sample encode an identical CDR3 as well. This chain uses TRBV20-1 with TRBJ1-2, with 7 bases matching TRBD1. V lost 5 bases and J lost 5; bases outside the gene matches: 2. The CDR3 totals 11 residues. CDR1 and CDR2 (germline): DFQATT, SNEGSKA (reference sequence). CDR3 in DNA: TGCAGTGCTGGGACAGTGTATGGCTACACCTTC. It encodes CSAGTVYGYTF.

The CDR3 sequence is CASSRQGLRTEAFF. In nucleotides, the CDR3 is TGTGCCAGCAGTCGACAGGGCTTACGCACTGAAGCTTTCTTT. This sequence joins TRBV2 and TRBJ1-1, with TRBD1 matching over 7 bases. CDR1 SNHLY and CDR2 FYNNEI come from the germline V gene. V was clipped by 5 bases and J by 4 bases; unmatched bases: 7. The CDR3 totals 14 residues.

The CDR3 bases are TGTGCCAGCAGCGTCCCGGGGGGCCCCTACAATGAGCAGTTCTTC. Encoded protein: CASSVPGGPYNEQFF. The V gene is TRBV27, the J gene TRBJ2-1, with a weak D call TRBD2 (7 bases). The CDR3 covers 15 residues. The ends were cut back, 6 bases at V and 2 bases at J, with 14 bases in the middle. Germline CDR1 reads MNHEY; CDR2 reads SMNVEV (reference sequence).

This clone has just one count. The V call is TRBV4-3, the J call TRBJ2-5; TRBD2 matches 9 bases. The CDR3 is made up of 15 amino acids. Germline V gene data show CDR1 as LGHNA and CDR2 as YSLEER. V trimming: 4 bases; J trimming: 4 bases; junction bases outside the gene matches: 7. DNA for the CDR3: TGCGCCAGCAGCCGGGCTCAAGCGGGGGGAGAGACCCAGTACTTC. It translates to CASSRAQAGGETQYF.

This clone was recorded only once. The chain is built from TRBV18 and TRBJ1-2; D gene uncertain. Trimming shortened V by 2 bases and J by 4 bases, and 14 bases separated the two germline ends. The CDR3 is made up of 15 amino acids. Germline CDR1 reads KGHSH; CDR2 reads LQKENI. CDR3 loop: CASSPTHGEGYGYTF. The CDR3 region has the DNA TGTGCCAGCTCACCAACCCACGGGGAGGGCTATGGCTACACCTTC.

V and J are TRBV6-6 and TRBJ1-4; TRBD1 aligns across 10 bases. Germline V lookup: CDR1 MNHNY, CDR2 SVGAGI (reference sequence). J lost 8 bases, V lost 1 base, and 4 bases had no gene match. This CDR3 spans 15 amino acids. CDR3 protein: CASSYLDRGSEKLFF. CDR3 nucleotides: TGTGCCAGCAGTTACTTGGACAGGGGGTCGGAAAAACTGTTTTTT.

This clone came up once. J is TRBJ2-1 and V is TRBV9; 9 nucleotides line up with TRBD2. Germline CDR1 is SGDLS and CDR2 is YYNGEE. V trimming: 0 bases; J trimming: 7 bases; junction bases outside the gene matches: 8. The CDR3 is 16 residues long. CDR3 nucleotide sequence: TGTGCCAGCAGCGTAGATGCGGGAGGGCCGGCTAATGAGCAGTTCTTC. It specifies CASSVDAGGPANEQFF.

This clone was seen just once. V is TRBV24-1 and J is TRBJ1-1; 7 bases align to TRBD1. The CDR3 extends over 13 amino acids. Losses at the gene ends were 10 bases for V and 0 bases for J; bases not matched to a gene: 4. The germline V gene encodes CDR1 KGHDR and CDR2 SFDVKD. In nucleotides, the CDR3 is TGTGCCACACAGGGACAGATGAACACTGAAGCTTTCTTT. It encodes CATQGQMNTEAFF.

V is TRBV1 and J is TRBJ2-3; the table's D call, TRBD2, was not checked against the DNA. TRBV1 is a known pseudogene. The CDR3 runs to 16 residues. Written as DNA, the CDR3 is TGCACCAGCAGCCAAGTTGATAGCGAAGGCACAGATACGCAGTATTTT. The encoded protein is CTSSQVDSEGTDTQYF.